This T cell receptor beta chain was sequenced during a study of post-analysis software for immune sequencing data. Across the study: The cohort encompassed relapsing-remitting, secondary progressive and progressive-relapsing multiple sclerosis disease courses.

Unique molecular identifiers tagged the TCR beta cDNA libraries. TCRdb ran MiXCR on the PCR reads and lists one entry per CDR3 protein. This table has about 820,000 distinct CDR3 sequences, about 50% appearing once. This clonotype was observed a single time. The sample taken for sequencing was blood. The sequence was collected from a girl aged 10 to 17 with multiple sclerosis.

CDR3 sequence reads: CASSLGVSSGAEQYF. The CDR3 DNA reads as TGCGCCAGCAGCTTGGGGGTTTCTAGCGGGGCCGAGCAGTACTTC. The chain is built from TRBV5-1 and TRBJ2-7; TRBD2 matches at 9 bases. This CDR3 comprises 15 residues. J was trimmed by 6 bases and V by 0 bases; bases with no gene match: 7. From germline, CDR1 is SGHRS and CDR2 YFSETQ.